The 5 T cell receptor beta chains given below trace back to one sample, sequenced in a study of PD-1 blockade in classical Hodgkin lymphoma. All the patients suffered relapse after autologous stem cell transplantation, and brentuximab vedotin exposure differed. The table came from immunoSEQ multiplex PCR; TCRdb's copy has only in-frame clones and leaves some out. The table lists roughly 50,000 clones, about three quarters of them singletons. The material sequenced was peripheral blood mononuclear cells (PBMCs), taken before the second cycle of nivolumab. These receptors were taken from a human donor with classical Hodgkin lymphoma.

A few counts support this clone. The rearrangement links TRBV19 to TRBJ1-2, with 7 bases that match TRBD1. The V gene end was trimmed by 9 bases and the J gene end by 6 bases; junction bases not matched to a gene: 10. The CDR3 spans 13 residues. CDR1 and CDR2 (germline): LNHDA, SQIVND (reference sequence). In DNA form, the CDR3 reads TGTGCCAGCTACAAGGGGGCTCATGATGGCTACACCTTC. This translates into CASYKGAHDGYTF. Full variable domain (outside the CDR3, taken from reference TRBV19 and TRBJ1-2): DGGITQSPKYLFRKEGQNVTLSCEQNLNHDAMYWYRQDPGQGLRLIYYSQIVNDFQKGDIAEGYSVSREKKESFPLTVTSAQKNPTAFYLCASYKGAHDGYTFGSGTRLTVV.

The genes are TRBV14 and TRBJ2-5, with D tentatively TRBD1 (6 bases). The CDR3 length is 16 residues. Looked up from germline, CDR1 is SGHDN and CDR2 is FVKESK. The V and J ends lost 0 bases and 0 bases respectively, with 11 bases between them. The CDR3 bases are TGTGCCAGCAGCCAAGATTTGGGGGCAGACCAAGAGACCCAGTACTTC. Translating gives CASSQDLGADQETQYF.

The CDR3, as DNA: TGTGCCAGTAGTATTCGGAGGGCTAATGAAAAACTGTTTTTT. Translating gives CASSIRRANEKLFF. The chain uses TRBV19 and TRBJ1-4; D is unclear. The CDR3 loop spans 14 amino acids. Germline V gene data show CDR1 as LNHDA and CDR2 as SQIVND (reference sequence). V shed 3 bases and J shed 3 bases, with 8 bases lying between them. Filled out from reference TRBV19 and TRBJ1-4, the complete variable domain reads DGGITQSPKYLFRKEGQNVTLSCEQNLNHDAMYWYRQDPGQGLRLIYYSQIVNDFQKGDIAEGYSVSREKKESFPLTVTSAQKNPTAFYLCASSIRRANEKLFFGSGTQLSVL.

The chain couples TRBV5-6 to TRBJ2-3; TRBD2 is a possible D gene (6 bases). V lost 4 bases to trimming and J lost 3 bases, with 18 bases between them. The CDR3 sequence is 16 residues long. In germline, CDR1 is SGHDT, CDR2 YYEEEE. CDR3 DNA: TGTGCCAGCAGCCCCCCAGCGGGCCAAATAACAGATACGCAGTATTTT. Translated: CASSPPAGQITDTQYF.

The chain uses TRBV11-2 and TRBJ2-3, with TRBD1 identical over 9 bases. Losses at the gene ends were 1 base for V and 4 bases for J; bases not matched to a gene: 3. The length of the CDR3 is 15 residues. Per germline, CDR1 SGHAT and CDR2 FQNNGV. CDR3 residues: CASSLGGQGPDTQYF. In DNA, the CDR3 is TGTGCCAGCAGCTTAGGGGGACAGGGTCCAGATACGCAGTATTTT. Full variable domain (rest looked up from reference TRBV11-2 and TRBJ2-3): EAGVAQSPRYKIIEKRQSVAFWCNPISGHATLYWYQQILGQGPKLLIQFQNNGVVDDSQLPKDRFSAERLKGVDSTLKIQPAKLEDSAVYLCASSLGGQGPDTQYFGPGTRLTVL.